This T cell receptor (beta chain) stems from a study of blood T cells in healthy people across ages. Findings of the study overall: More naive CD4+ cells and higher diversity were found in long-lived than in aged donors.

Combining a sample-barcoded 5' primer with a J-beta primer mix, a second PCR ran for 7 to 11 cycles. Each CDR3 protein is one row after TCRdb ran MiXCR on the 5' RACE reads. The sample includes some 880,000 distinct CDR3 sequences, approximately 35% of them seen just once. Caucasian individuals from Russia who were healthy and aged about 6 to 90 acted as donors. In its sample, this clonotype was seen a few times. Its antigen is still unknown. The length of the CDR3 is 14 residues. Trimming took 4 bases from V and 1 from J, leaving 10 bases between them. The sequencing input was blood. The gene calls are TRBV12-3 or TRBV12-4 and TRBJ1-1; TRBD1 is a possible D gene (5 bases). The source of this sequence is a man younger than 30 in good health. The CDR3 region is CASSYGGGNTEAFF. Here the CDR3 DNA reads TGTGCCAGCAGTTACGGGGGAGGGAACACTGAAGCTTTCTTT.